This TCR beta chain was recorded in a study of T cell repertoires in cytomegalovirus infection. Study details: CMV infection together with matching HLA type was indicated by public TCR beta signatures.

This clonotype was seen a few times. What it recognizes is unknown. Points from the study as a whole: Identification of carriers of CMV plus the relevant HLA was achieved through cumulative public TCR beta family frequency.

The germline CDR1 and CDR2 sequences are MNHEY and SVGAGI. The CDR3 extends over 14 amino acids. V was cut by 6 bases and J by 8 bases, with 16 bases left in between. Using its own MiXCR run on the reads, TCRdb lists one record per CDR3 protein. In the table there are about 770,000 distinct CDR3 sequences, 25% to 35% of which are singletons. This sequence originates from a human donor in good health (CMV status not recorded). Some clones in this sample may be carry-over from other donors' samples. This chain joins TRBV6-5 and TRBJ1-4; no firm D call. Material: cultured CD8+ T cells from PBMCs, obtained from culture after CMV antigen stimulation. Written as DNA, the CDR3 is TGTGCCAGCAGCCGTGACTGGGTTGAGGAAAAACTGTTTTTT. This gives the protein CASSRDWVEEKLFF.